This is a list of T cell receptor beta chains from one sample in a study of human CD8 memory T cell subsets. TCRdb reprocessed the 5' RACE reads, with one entry per CDR3 protein and no DNA. The table lists fewer than 11,000 distinct CDR3 sequences. The sample taken for sequencing was CD8+ stem-like memory T cells (TSCM and TCM) sorted from PBMCs. The source of these receptors is a human donor in good health. Both conserved end residues are part of each CDR3. Not every row has a clone size; where given, it reads once, few, many or a size class.

CDR3 length: 19
clone size: medium-sized
J gene: TRBJ1-4
V gene: TRBV28
CDR3 protein: CASSRIGDRGTREGVKLFF

CDR3 length: 14
clone size: NA
J gene: TRBJ2-3
V gene: TRBV7-6
CDR3 protein: CASSLAGVADTQYF

CDR3 length: 17
clone size: NA
J gene: TRBJ2-1
V gene: TRBV27
CDR3 protein: CASSLSSGTSEYNEQFF

CDR3 length: 13
clone size: NA
J gene: TRBJ2-5
V gene: TRBV2
CDR3 protein: CASSGLVGETQYF

CDR3 length: 13
clone size: NA
J gene: TRBJ2-7
V gene: TRBV4-3
CDR3 protein: CASSQDRGIEQYF

CDR3 length: 12
clone size: NA
J gene: TRBJ1-5
V gene: TRBV19
CDR3 protein: CASIQVNQPQHF

CDR3 length: 15
clone size: NA
J gene: TRBJ2-2
V gene: TRBV30
CDR3 protein: CAWSVARDFTGELFF

CDR3 length: 14
clone size: NA
J gene: TRBJ2-2
V gene: TRBV7-9
CDR3 protein: CASSYAANTGELFF

CDR3 length: 12
clone size: NA
J gene: TRBJ2-7
V gene: TRBV20-1
CDR3 protein: CSTTRDSYEQYF

CDR3 length: 14
clone size: NA
J gene: TRBJ2-3
V gene: TRBV19
CDR3 protein: CASIPGHGPDTQYF

CDR3 length: 13
clone size: NA
J gene: TRBJ1-1
V gene: TRBV6-4
CDR3 protein: CASSDSSHGEAFF

CDR3 length: 13
clone size: NA
J gene: TRBJ2-1
V gene: TRBV30
CDR3 protein: CAWSVREYNEQFF

CDR3 length: 14
clone size: NA
J gene: TRBJ1-2
V gene: TRBV11-2
CDR3 protein: CASSLVAGPYGYTF

CDR3 length: 13
clone size: NA
J gene: TRBJ1-1
V gene: TRBV6-4
CDR3 protein: CASSPTGNTEAFF

CDR3 length: 11
clone size: NA
J gene: TRBJ1-2
V gene: TRBV7-9
CDR3 protein: CASSYPGGYTF

CDR3 length: 14
clone size: medium-sized
J gene: TRBJ1-1
V gene: TRBV6-2/TRBV6-3
CDR3 protein: CASSYPSGQPQAFF

CDR3 length: 15
clone size: NA
J gene: TRBJ2-3
V gene: TRBV7-2
CDR3 protein: CASSPWDRGQDTQYF

CDR3 length: 11
clone size: NA
J gene: TRBJ2-7
V gene: TRBV29-1
CDR3 protein: CSVGYIYEQYF

CDR3 length: 16
clone size: NA
J gene: TRBJ2-1
V gene: TRBV5-1
CDR3 protein: CASSWQAGGPSNEQFF

CDR3 length: 16
clone size: NA
J gene: TRBJ1-1
V gene: TRBV4-3
CDR3 protein: CASSQETVFYNTEAFF

CDR3 length: 16
clone size: NA
J gene: TRBJ2-3
V gene: TRBV27
CDR3 protein: CASSLSATGFTDTQYF

CDR3 length: 13
clone size: medium-sized
J gene: TRBJ2-7
V gene: TRBV27
CDR3 protein: CASSPGSSYEQYF

CDR3 length: 17
clone size: NA
J gene: TRBJ2-2
V gene: TRBV6-5
CDR3 protein: CASSRPRTGIDTGELFF

CDR3 length: 13
clone size: medium-sized
J gene: TRBJ2-2
V gene: TRBV20-1
CDR3 protein: CSARVGDHGELFF

CDR3 length: 11
clone size: medium-sized
J gene: TRBJ1-4
V gene: TRBV29-1
CDR3 protein: CSVRSNEKLFF

CDR3 length: 19
clone size: NA
J gene: TRBJ2-3
V gene: TRBV21-1
CDR3 protein: CASSPYSGGAGEDTDTQYF

CDR3 length: 20
clone size: NA
J gene: TRBJ2-1
V gene: TRBV7-9
CDR3 protein: CASSLVTSRGLAPSGDEQFF

CDR3 length: 15
clone size: NA
J gene: TRBJ2-5
V gene: TRBV27
CDR3 protein: CASSSGDFWTVAQYF

CDR3 length: 18
clone size: NA
J gene: TRBJ2-3
V gene: TRBV2
CDR3 protein: CASSESPLTSGSTDTQYF

CDR3 length: 19
clone size: NA
J gene: TRBJ2-1
V gene: TRBV20-1
CDR3 protein: CSAKATGTSGGRTYNEQFF

CDR3 length: 12
clone size: NA
J gene: TRBJ2-7
V gene: TRBV28
CDR3 protein: CASREGLYEQYF

CDR3 length: 17
clone size: NA
J gene: TRBJ2-2
V gene: TRBV12-3/TRBV12-4
CDR3 protein: CASSDLGEMAYTGELFF

CDR3 length: 17
clone size: NA
J gene: TRBJ2-3
V gene: TRBV6-5
CDR3 protein: CASSYQPGGAGTDTQYF

CDR3 length: 12
clone size: NA
J gene: TRBJ2-7
V gene: TRBV29-1
CDR3 protein: CSATGGRYEQYF

CDR3 length: 14
clone size: NA
J gene: TRBJ2-3
V gene: TRBV6-2/TRBV6-3
CDR3 protein: CASSPPGGPDTQYF

CDR3 length: 13
clone size: NA
J gene: TRBJ2-1
V gene: TRBV6-5
CDR3 protein: CASSPAVYNEQFF

CDR3 length: 13
clone size: NA
J gene: TRBJ1-1
V gene: TRBV6-2/TRBV6-3
CDR3 protein: CASSREENTEAFF

CDR3 length: 16
clone size: NA
J gene: TRBJ2-1
V gene: TRBV4-3
CDR3 protein: CASSQVPGIPLNEQFF

CDR3 length: 18
clone size: medium-sized
J gene: TRBJ2-2
V gene: TRBV28
CDR3 protein: CASSSILAGVANTGELFF

CDR3 length: 19
clone size: NA
J gene: TRBJ2-5
V gene: TRBV28
CDR3 protein: CASSGMENRDRTAQETQYF

CDR3 length: 14
clone size: NA
J gene: TRBJ1-1
V gene: TRBV7-3
CDR3 protein: CASSPTGGHTEAFF

CDR3 length: 15
clone size: NA
J gene: TRBJ2-7
V gene: TRBV5-1
CDR3 protein: CASSSGQGGPYEQYF

CDR3 length: 14
clone size: NA
J gene: TRBJ2-1
V gene: TRBV6-2/TRBV6-3
CDR3 protein: CASSYLSTSNEQFF

CDR3 length: 14
clone size: medium-sized
J gene: TRBJ2-1
V gene: TRBV12-3/TRBV12-4
CDR3 protein: CASSPSTRGNEQFF

CDR3 length: 14
clone size: NA
J gene: TRBJ2-5
V gene: TRBV7-3
CDR3 protein: CASSLTSGPETQYF

CDR3 length: 13
clone size: medium-sized
J gene: TRBJ2-1
V gene: TRBV5-1
CDR3 protein: CASSPDPTGEQFF

CDR3 length: 16
clone size: NA
J gene: TRBJ2-7
V gene: TRBV4-2
CDR3 protein: CASSQDGTSSSYEQYF

CDR3 length: 13
clone size: medium-sized
J gene: TRBJ1-2
V gene: TRBV29-1
CDR3 protein: CSVAPDSNYGYTF

CDR3 length: 12
clone size: medium-sized
J gene: TRBJ2-2
V gene: TRBV29-1
CDR3 protein: CSGTGGTGELFF

CDR3 length: 16
clone size: medium-sized
J gene: TRBJ1-3
V gene: TRBV4-3
CDR3 protein: CASSQDLVGTGNTIYF

CDR3 length: 12
clone size: NA
J gene: TRBJ1-1
V gene: TRBV30
CDR3 protein: CAFDMANTEAFF

CDR3 length: 14
clone size: NA
J gene: TRBJ1-2
V gene: TRBV12-3/TRBV12-4
CDR3 protein: CASRQGGNNYGYTF

CDR3 length: 14
clone size: NA
J gene: TRBJ2-3
V gene: TRBV7-3
CDR3 protein: CASSPAGGTDTQYF

CDR3 length: 11
clone size: NA
J gene: TRBJ1-1
V gene: TRBV30
CDR3 protein: CAWSAVPEAFF